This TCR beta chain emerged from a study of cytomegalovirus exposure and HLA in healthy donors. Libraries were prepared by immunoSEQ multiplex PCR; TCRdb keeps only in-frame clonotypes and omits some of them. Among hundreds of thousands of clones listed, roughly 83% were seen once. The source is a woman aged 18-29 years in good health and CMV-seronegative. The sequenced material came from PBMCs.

The CDR3 loop reads CASSSPAGLAGGNEQFF. CDR3 nucleotide sequence: TGTGCCAGCAGTTCCCCCGCAGGACTAGCGGGAGGCAATGAGCAGTTCTTC. The chain is built from TRBV2 and TRBJ2-1, with 14 positions matching TRBD2. The CDR3 length is 17 residues. Germline lookup yields CDR1 SNHLY and CDR2 FYNNEI. J gave up 6 bases and V 5 bases, and 9 bases lay outside the gene matches. Supplemented by reference TRBV2 and TRBJ2-1, the full variable domain reads EPEVTQTPSHQVTQMGQEVILRCVPISNHLYFYWYRQILGQKVEFLVSFYNNEISEKSEIFDDQFSVERPDGSNFTLKIRSTKLEDSAMYFCASSSPAGLAGGNEQFFGPGTRLTVL.